Listed here are 22 T cell receptor beta chains from one sample, sequenced in a study of shared clonotypes between healthy human individuals. Profiled with immunoSEQ multiplex PCR; TCRdb holds only in-frame clones, not every one. The sample has fewer than 2.5 million clones, over 85% seen once. What was sequenced was naive CD4+ T cells from PBMCs. Subset described: CD45RA+ positively selected. The receptors stem from a man aged 18-30 years in good health. Some clones in this sample may be carry-over from other donors' samples.

The chain combines TRBV2 with TRBJ1-4, with 9 bases lining up with TRBD1. Germline-derived CDR1 and CDR2 are SNHLY and FYNNEI. The CDR3 runs 14 residues. With 6 bases clipped from V and 8 bases from J, the junction kept 7 bases outside the gene matches. CDR3 amino acids: CASSRQGVGEKLFF. The CDR3 nucleotides read TGTGCCAGCAGCCGACAGGGGGTAGGAGAAAAACTGTTTTTT.

The J gene is TRBJ2-5, the V gene TRBV4-1; D not certain. V lost 0 bases to trimming and J lost 7 bases, with 9 bases between them. The germline gives CDR1 MGHRA, CDR2 YSYEKL. This CDR3 has 13 amino acids. The CDR3 nucleotides are TGCGCCAGCAGCCAAGACAGTTCGCGGACCCAGTACTTC. Translating gives CASSQDSSRTQYF.

The CDR3: CASSGGHDQPQHF. The DNA for the CDR3 is TGTGCCAGCAGTGGGGGACACGATCAGCCCCAGCATTTT. The V gene is TRBV6-1, the J gene TRBJ1-5; perhaps TRBD1 as D (6 bases). Germline V lookup: CDR1 MNHNS, CDR2 SASEGT. The CDR3 consists of 13 residues. V was pared by 4 bases and J by 5 bases, with 9 bases between.

The genes are TRBV18 and TRBJ2-1, with TRBD2 matching over 16 bases. Per the germline V gene, CDR1 is KGHSH and CDR2 is LQKENI. V gave up 2 bases and J gave up 7 bases; unmatched junction bases: 5. The CDR3 sequence is 17 residues long. The CDR3 is CASSPFKGLAGGNEQFF. CDR3 nucleotides: TGTGCCAGCTCACCATTTAAGGGACTAGCGGGAGGGAATGAGCAGTTCTTC.

This sequence joins TRBV7-8 and TRBJ2-7, with D possibly called TRBD1 or TRBD2 (5 bases each). Per germline, CDR1 SGHVS and CDR2 FQNEAQ. V lost 3 bases and J 5 bases, leaving 14 bases between the germline ends. CDR3 size: 14 residues. CDR3 sequence: CASSFSVPGHEQYF. CDR3 DNA sequence: TGTGCCAGCAGCTTTTCGGTACCGGGGCACGAGCAGTACTTC.

The V gene is TRBV6-1, the J gene TRBJ2-1, with a weak D call TRBD2 (6 bases). Germline CDR1 MNHNS, CDR2 SASEGT. V dropped 4 bases and J dropped 1 base, with 14 bases sitting between them. This CDR3 spans 16 amino acids. CDR3 amino acids: CASSALTRGSYNEQFF. The CDR3 DNA sequence: TGTGCCAGCAGTGCCTTGACTAGAGGATCCTACAATGAGCAGTTCTTC.

The count of this clone is one. The gene calls are TRBV6-5 and TRBJ2-3; D unresolved. CDR3 length: 13 amino acids. Germline V gene lookup returns CDR1 MNHEY and CDR2 SVGAGI. Trimming cost V 5 bases and J 7 bases, with 13 bases left between them. CDR3 region: CASSPDGPYTQYF. CDR3 bases: TGTGCCAGCAGTCCCGACGGCCCCTATACGCAGTATTTT.

This clone was detected a few times. The chain is built from TRBV6-6 and TRBJ1-5, with D possibly matching TRBD1 (6 bases). Per germline, CDR1 MNHNY and CDR2 SVGAGI (reference sequence). The CDR3 runs 14 residues. CDR3 sequence reads: CGASDSYSNQPQHF. The CDR3, as DNA: TGTGGAGCGTCGGACAGTTATAGCAATCAGCCCCAGCATTTT.

J is TRBJ2-5 and V is TRBV28, with unresolved D. Germline-derived CDR1 and CDR2 are MDHEN and SYDVKM. Trimming took 8 bases from V and 3 from J, leaving 19 bases between them. This CDR3 contains 15 residues. This CDR3 reads CASSQTLGPEETQYF. CDR3 bases: TGTGCCAGCTCCCAGACACTGGGCCCAGAAGAGACCCAGTACTTC.

This chain links TRBV5-1 with TRBJ2-3; 14 bases line up with TRBD2. V was clipped by 0 bases and J by 4 bases; unmatched bases: 4. CDR3 size: 17 residues. Germline V gene data show CDR1 as SGHRS and CDR2 as YFSETQ. CDR3 loop: CASSLGTSGRISDTQYF. The CDR3 DNA sequence: TGCGCCAGCAGCTTGGGGACTAGCGGGAGGATCTCAGATACGCAGTATTTT.

The V call is TRBV7-3, the J call TRBJ2-3; 8 bases agree with TRBD2. J gave up 3 bases and V 5 bases, and 10 bases lay outside the gene matches. The CDR3 is 16 residues long. The germline gives CDR1 SGHTA, CDR2 FQGTGA. Here the CDR3 reads CASSKQAGVGTDTQYF. The CDR3 coding sequence is TGTGCCAGCAGCAAACAAGCGGGAGTAGGGACAGATACGCAGTATTTT.

As to this clone: An end of the junction does not agree with germline; a read error may underlie this. V and J are TRBV6-6 and TRBJ1-1; D is unresolved. The CDR3 sequence is 14 residues long. Germline CDR1 MNHNY, CDR2 SVGAGI (reference sequence). The CDR3 is CATSRVSKNTEAFF. As DNA, the CDR3 is TGTGCCACCAGTCGGGTCTCGAAGAACACTGAAGCTTTCTTT.

This chain joins TRBV27 and TRBJ2-7, with unresolved D. V dropped 7 bases and J dropped 2 bases, with 12 bases sitting between them. CDR1 MNHEY and CDR2 SMNVEV come from the germline V gene (reference sequence). This CDR3 has 13 residues. For the CDR3, the DNA is TGTGCCAGCACAACGTCGGGCCCCTACGAGCAGTACTTC. Residues: CASTTSGPYEQYF.

This rearrangement joins TRBV5-1 to TRBJ2-2, with D unclear. The V end lost 3 bases, the J end lost 7 bases, and 7 bases lay between the germline ends. Germline V CDR1 and CDR2: SGHRS, YFSETQ. The CDR3 is 12 amino acids. The CDR3 nucleotides read TGCGCCAGCAGCTCCAAGCTCGGGGAGCTGTTTTTT. Protein sequence: CASSSKLGELFF.

V is TRBV7-3 and J is TRBJ2-5, with TRBD2 matching 9 bases. CDR3 size: 17 residues. CDR1 and CDR2 from the germline V gene are SGHTA and FQGTGA. Germline trimming cut 1 base from V and 5 bases from J; bases unmatched to any gene: 11. Here the CDR3 reads CASSLMGLAGNWETQYF. The DNA of the CDR3 is TGTGCCAGCAGCTTAATGGGCCTAGCGGGAAATTGGGAGACCCAGTACTTC.

This clone was detected once. The same CDR3 also results from other DNA sequences found in this sample. The chain joins TRBV28 to TRBJ2-1; D is unresolved. V lost 2 bases to trimming and J lost 9 bases, with 8 bases between them. The CDR3 extends over 12 amino acids. Germline V gene sequence: CDR1 MDHEN, CDR2 SYDVKM. CDR3 in amino acids: CASSLARREQFF. The CDR3 DNA follows: TGTGCCAGCAGTTTAGCACGCCGTGAGCAGTTCTTC.

Concerning this clone itself: The junction departs from the called germline gene at one end, perhaps through a read error. The rearrangement joins TRBV28 to TRBJ1-5; no clear D. Germline V CDR1 and CDR2: MDHEN, SYDVKM. The CDR3 extends over 14 amino acids. The CDR3 here is CASSSATGGQSQHF. In DNA form, the CDR3 reads TGTGCCAGCAGTTCCGCTACCGGCGGTCAGTCCCAGCATTTT.

CDR3 sequence (DNA): TGCGCCAGCAGCTCGGGAGGACTAGCGGGCACAGATACGCAGTATTTT. It yields the protein CASSSGGLAGTDTQYF. The rearrangement uses TRBV5-1 and TRBJ2-3; 10 bases agree with TRBD2. The CDR3 is 16 residues long. The germline CDR1 and CDR2 sequences are SGHRS and YFSETQ. Germline trimming cut 3 bases from V and 1 base from J; bases unmatched to any gene: 5.

The chain employs TRBV5-6 and TRBJ2-1; D is uncertain. Germline values: CDR1 SGHDT, CDR2 YYEEEE. This CDR3 comprises 14 residues. V was pared by 0 bases and J by 0 bases, with 4 bases between. The CDR3 DNA follows: TGTGCCAGCAGCTTGGGAGTCTCCTACAATGAGCAGTTCTTC. This sequence encodes CASSLGVSYNEQFF.

The J gene is TRBJ1-5, the V gene TRBV6-1; unclear D gene. Germline CDR1 is MNHNS and CDR2 is SASEGT. V lost 2 bases to trimming and J lost 3 bases, with 17 bases between them. The CDR3 length is 17 residues. The CDR3 is CASSEYTRDSYNQPQHF. The CDR3 DNA follows: TGTGCCAGCAGTGAATACACAAGGGATTCGTACAATCAGCCCCAGCATTTT.

Comment on this clone: A much bigger clone sits one base away, suggesting this may be a read error. The rearrangement joins TRBV2 to TRBJ2-5, with no clear D. CDR1 SNHLY and CDR2 FYNNEI come from the germline V gene. The CDR3 has 10 residues. V lost 0 bases and J 7 bases, leaving 0 bases between the germline ends. CDR3: CASSEATQYF. The CDR3 DNA reads TGTGCCAGCAGTGAAGCGACCCAGTACTTC. The full variable domain, rest sourced from reference TRBV2 and TRBJ2-5, is EPEVTQTPSHQVTQMGQEVILRCVPISNHLYFYWYRQILGQKVEFLVSFYNNEISEKSEIFDDQFSVERPDGSNFTLKIRSTKLEDSAMYFCASSEATQYFGPGTRLLVL.

The chain is built from TRBV10-1 and TRBJ2-7; TRBD2 aligns across 8 bases. The CDR3 loop spans 16 amino acids. The V segment lost 0 bases and the J segment 0 bases; nucleotides outside the gene matches: 4. Per the germline V gene, CDR1 is WNHNN and CDR2 is SYGVQD (reference sequence). The chain's CDR3 is CASSESRSGSSYEQYF. Here the CDR3 DNA reads TGCGCCAGCAGTGAGTCTAGGAGCGGGAGCTCCTACGAGCAGTACTTC.